The clone carrying this T cell receptor (beta chain) was counted only a few times. TCRdb reprocessed the RT-PCR reads with MiXCR, giving one entry per CDR3 protein. The sample lists about 70,000 distinct CDR3 sequences; around 27% were seen once. The data were obtained in a study of patients and donors after allogeneic stem cell transplantation. The sequencing sample was made of blood, either unsorted or a sorted T cell fraction (not recorded which). The receptor comes from a human donor who was either an allogeneic HSCT recipient or a stem cell or donor lymphocyte infusion donor (not recorded which). It is not recorded whose cells these are; they may come from a transplant donor.

The CDR3 spells CAISEFNEQFF. The CDR3 DNA is TGTGCCATCAGTGAGTTCAATGAGCAGTTCTTC. The chain has TRBV10-3 and TRBJ2-1; D remains ambiguous. Germline CDR1 and CDR2: ENHRY and SYGVKD. This CDR3 spans 11 amino acids. Deletions cut 1 base from V and 6 bases from J, with 1 base between.